This T cell receptor beta chain was observed in a study of blood T cell repertoires in COVID-19. Germline CDR1 and CDR2: SGHAT and FQNNGV. V lost 3 bases, J lost 7 bases, and 3 bases stayed unmatched. This CDR3 contains 12 residues. TCRdb keeps only in-frame clones here, not all; method: immunoSEQ multiplex PCR. Counted here are some 99,000 clones, approximately 86% occurring once; the ten biggest clones make up approximately 12%. Sequenced: peripheral blood. The gene calls are TRBV11-2 and TRBJ2-7, with 7 positions matching TRBD2. This sequence originates from a woman aged 55-69 years in a cohort sampled during active or convalescent COVID-19. Here the CDR3 DNA reads TGTGCCAGCAGCTTTGGGACTAAAGAGCAGTACTTC. This gives the protein CASSFGTKEQYF.